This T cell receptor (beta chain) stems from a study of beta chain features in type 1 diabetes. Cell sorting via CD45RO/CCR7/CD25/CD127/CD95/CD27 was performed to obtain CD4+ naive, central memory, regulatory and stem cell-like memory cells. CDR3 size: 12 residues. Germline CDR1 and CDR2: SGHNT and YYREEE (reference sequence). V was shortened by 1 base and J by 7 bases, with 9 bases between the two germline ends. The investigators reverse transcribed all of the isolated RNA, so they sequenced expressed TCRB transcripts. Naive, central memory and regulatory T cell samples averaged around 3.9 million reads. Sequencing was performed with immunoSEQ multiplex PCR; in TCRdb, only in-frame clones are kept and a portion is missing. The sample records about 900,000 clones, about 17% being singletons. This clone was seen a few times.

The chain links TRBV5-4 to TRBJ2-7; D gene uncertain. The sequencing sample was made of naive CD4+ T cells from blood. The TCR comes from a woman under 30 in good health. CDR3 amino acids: CASSLRPGEQYF. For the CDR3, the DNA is TGTGCCAGCAGCTTGCGCCCTGGGGAGCAGTACTTC.